This T cell receptor (beta chain) was recovered during a study of cytomegalovirus exposure and HLA in healthy donors. Germline CDR1 and CDR2: SEHNR and FQNEAQ (reference sequence). The V and J ends lost 4 bases and 5 bases, in that order; junction bases with no gene match: 7. The CDR3 is 14 residues long. As for this clone: Its antigen is unidentified.

The PCR contained 60 Vbeta and 13 Jbeta primers. The method was immunoSEQ multiplex PCR; TCRdb's version includes in-frame clones alone and lacks a portion of them. This table has around 210,000 clones, approximately 81% appearing once. Study results and limitations: Analysis was carried out at a later point, and it linked a missense DCLRE1C variant to TCR beta V- and J-gene trimming. The presence/absence work took it that sequencing depth was about the same across donors.

The gene calls are TRBV7-9 and TRBJ2-7, with TRBD2 identical over 8 bases. The sequence was obtained from a girl aged 2-10 years in good health and CMV-seronegative. The sequencing input was PBMCs. CDR3 sequence reads: CASSSPGLVDEQYF. Here the CDR3 DNA reads TGTGCCAGCAGCTCTCCGGGACTAGTAGACGAGCAGTACTTC.